The entry below describes one TCR beta chain. Its cognate antigen is unknown. Germline V gene data show CDR1 as DFQATT and CDR2 as SNEGSKA (reference sequence). The CDR3 is made up of 13 amino acids. Trimming removed 3 bases at V and 4 bases at J, with 10 bases between. TCRdb reprocessed the reads via MiXCR and lists one record per CDR3 protein. The table has almost 90,000 distinct CDR3 sequences, 29% seen once; the top ten hold approximately 75%. The sample originates from a study of T cell repertoires in cytomegalovirus infection. Study-wide results and limits: HLA-C-restricted CMV-specific TCR beta clonotypes were dominant in the ex vivo response. Summed frequency of public TCR beta families distinguished CMV carriers with the relevant HLA.

The gene calls are TRBV20-1 and TRBJ2-1; D might be TRBD2 (6 bases). This TCR was recovered from a human donor in good health (CMV status not recorded). Some clones in this sample may be carry-over from other donors' samples. Sequencing was performed on CD8+ T cells from cultured PBMCs, taken from culture after CMV antigen stimulation. CDR3 in DNA: TGCAGTGCTAGGGACCGGGAGTACAATGAGCAGTTCTTC. This translates into CSARDREYNEQFF.